Detailed here is one T cell receptor beta chain. This record comes from a study of blood T cell dynamics during melanoma immunotherapy. Trimming left V 0 bases short and J 3 bases short, with 21 bases between. This CDR3 spans 19 amino acids. Germline V gene lookup returns CDR1 LGHNA and CDR2 YSLEER. Sequencing was performed with immunoSEQ multiplex PCR; in TCRdb, only in-frame clones are kept and a portion is missing. The sample holds 1,400 to 1,500 clones, around three quarters seen once. Time point denoted: pre-treatment baseline. One draw preceded checkpoint blockade; another followed its first cycle at week 3. Disease control meant complete response, partial response or stable disease at 12 weeks. Patients had no prior systemic cancer treatment, immunosuppressants or other active cancers.

The sequenced sample was central memory CD8+ T cells from blood, obtained from a patient treated with checkpoint blockade. J is TRBJ2-1 and V is TRBV4-3, with D perhaps being TRBD1 or TRBD2 (5 bases each). The sequence derives from a human donor with melanoma. The CDR3 nucleotides are TGCGCCAGCAGCCAAGATCTAGGAGGTGGGACCTCGTTCTACAATGAGCAGTTCTTC. Protein product: CASSQDLGGGTSFYNEQFF.